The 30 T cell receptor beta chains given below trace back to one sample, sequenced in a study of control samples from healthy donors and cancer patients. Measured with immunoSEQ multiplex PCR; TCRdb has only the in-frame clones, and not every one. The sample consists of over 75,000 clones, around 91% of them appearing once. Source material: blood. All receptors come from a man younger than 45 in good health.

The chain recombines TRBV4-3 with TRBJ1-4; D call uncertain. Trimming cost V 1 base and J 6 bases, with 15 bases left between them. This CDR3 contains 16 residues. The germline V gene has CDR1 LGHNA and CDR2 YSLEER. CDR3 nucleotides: TGCGCCAGCAGCCAAGGTCCGGGATTAGGTGATGAAAAACTGTTTTTT. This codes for CASSQGPGLGDEKLFF.

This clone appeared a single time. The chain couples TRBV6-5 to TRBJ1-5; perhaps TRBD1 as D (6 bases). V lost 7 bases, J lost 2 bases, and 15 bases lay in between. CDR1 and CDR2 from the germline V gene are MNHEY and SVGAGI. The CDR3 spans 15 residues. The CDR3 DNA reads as TGTGCCAGCACAACAGGGTCGATTGGCAATCAGCCCCAGCATTTT. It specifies CASTTGSIGNQPQHF.

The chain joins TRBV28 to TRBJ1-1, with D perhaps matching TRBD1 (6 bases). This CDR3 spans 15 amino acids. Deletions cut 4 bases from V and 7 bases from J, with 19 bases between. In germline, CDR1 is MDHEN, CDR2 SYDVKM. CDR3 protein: CASSSGDGRLDEAFF. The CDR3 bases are TGTGCCAGCAGTTCAGGGGACGGCAGGTTGGATGAAGCTTTCTTT.

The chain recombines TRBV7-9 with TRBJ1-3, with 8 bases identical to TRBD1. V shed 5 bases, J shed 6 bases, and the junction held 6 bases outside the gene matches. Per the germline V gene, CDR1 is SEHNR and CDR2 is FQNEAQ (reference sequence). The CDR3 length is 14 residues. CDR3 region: CASSAGQGVNTIYF. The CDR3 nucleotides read TGTGCCAGCAGCGCCGGACAGGGCGTAAACACCATATATTTT.

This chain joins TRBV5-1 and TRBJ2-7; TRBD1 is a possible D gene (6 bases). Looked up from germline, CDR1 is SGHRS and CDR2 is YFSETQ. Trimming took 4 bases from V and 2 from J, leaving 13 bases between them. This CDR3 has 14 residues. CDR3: CASSPRDIPYEQYF. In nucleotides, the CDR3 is TGCGCCAGCAGCCCCCGGGACATCCCCTACGAGCAGTACTTC. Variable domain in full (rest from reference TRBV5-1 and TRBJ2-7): KAGVTQTPRYLIKTRGQQVTLSCSPISGHRSVSWYQQTPGQGLQFLFEYFSETQRNKGNFPGRFSGRQFSNSRSEMNVSTLELGDSALYLCASSPRDIPYEQYFGPGTRLTVT.

DNA of the CDR3: TGTGCCAGTACCTACGACAGGGGAAAGGGCAATCAGCCCCAGCATTTT. Its protein product is CASTYDRGKGNQPQHF. The chain uses TRBV19 and TRBJ1-5; 8 bases are a match to TRBD1. The CDR3 totals 16 residues. Germline V gene data show CDR1 as LNHDA and CDR2 as SQIVND (reference sequence). The V gene end was trimmed by 7 bases and the J gene end by 2 bases; junction bases not matched to a gene: 10.

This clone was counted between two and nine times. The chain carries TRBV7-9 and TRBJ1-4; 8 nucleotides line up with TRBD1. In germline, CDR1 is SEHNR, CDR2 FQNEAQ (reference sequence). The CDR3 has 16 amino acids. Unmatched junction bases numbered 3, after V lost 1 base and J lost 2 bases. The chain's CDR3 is CASSLDGDRTNEKLFF. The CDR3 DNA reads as TGTGCCAGCAGCTTAGACGGGGACAGGACTAATGAAAAACTGTTTTTT.

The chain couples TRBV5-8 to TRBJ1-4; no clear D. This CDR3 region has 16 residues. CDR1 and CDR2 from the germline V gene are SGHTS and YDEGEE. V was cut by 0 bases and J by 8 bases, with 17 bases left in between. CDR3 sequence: CASSLVGLASSEKLFF. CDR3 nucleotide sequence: TGTGCCAGCAGCTTGGTGGGCCTTGCTTCCTCGGAAAAACTGTTTTTT.

CDR3 sequence: CASRPQGPQGWETQYF. The CDR3 DNA sequence: TGTGCCAGCCGACCCCAGGGGCCCCAGGGTTGGGAGACCCAGTACTTC. V is TRBV5-6 and J is TRBJ2-5, with D possibly matching TRBD1 (6 bases). V dropped 7 bases and J dropped 5 bases, with 24 bases sitting between them. The CDR3 is 16 residues long. In germline, CDR1 is SGHDT, CDR2 YYEEEE.

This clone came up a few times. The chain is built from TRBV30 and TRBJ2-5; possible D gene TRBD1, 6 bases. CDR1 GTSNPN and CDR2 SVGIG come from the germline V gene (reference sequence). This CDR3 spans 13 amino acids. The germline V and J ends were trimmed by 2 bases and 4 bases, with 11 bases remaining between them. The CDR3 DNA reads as TGTGCCTGGAGTACAGGGTTGAGAGAGACCCAGTACTTC. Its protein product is CAWSTGLRETQYF. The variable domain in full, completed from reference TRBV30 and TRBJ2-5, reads SQTIHQWPATLVQPVGSPLSLECTVEGTSNPNLYWYRQAAGRGLQLLFYSVGIGQISSEVPQNLSASRPQDRQFILSSKKLLLSDSGFYLCAWSTGLRETQYFGPGTRLLVL.

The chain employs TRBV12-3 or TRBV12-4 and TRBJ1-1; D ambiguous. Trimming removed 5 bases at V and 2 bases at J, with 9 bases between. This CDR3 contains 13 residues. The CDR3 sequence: CASSPRINTEAFF. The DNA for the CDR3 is TGTGCCAGCAGTCCCCGGATTAACACTGAAGCTTTCTTT.

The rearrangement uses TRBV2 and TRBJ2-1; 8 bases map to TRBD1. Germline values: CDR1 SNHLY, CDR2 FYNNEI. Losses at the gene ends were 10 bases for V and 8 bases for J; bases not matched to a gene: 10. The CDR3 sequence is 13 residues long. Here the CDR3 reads CATARRGQDEQFF. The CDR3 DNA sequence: TGTGCCACCGCAAGGAGGGGACAGGATGAGCAGTTCTTC.

In nucleotides, the CDR3 is TGTGCCAGCAGCCAAGATCTGGCCTCCAATCAGCCCCAGCATTTT. It translates to CASSQDLASNQPQHF. This chain joins TRBV3-1 (or the pseudogene TRBV3-2) and TRBJ1-5; D gene uncertain. The V gene lost 0 bases and the J gene lost 3 bases, with 9 bases spanning the gap. CDR1 and CDR2 (germline): LGHDT, YNNKEL (reference sequence). The CDR3 runs to 15 residues.

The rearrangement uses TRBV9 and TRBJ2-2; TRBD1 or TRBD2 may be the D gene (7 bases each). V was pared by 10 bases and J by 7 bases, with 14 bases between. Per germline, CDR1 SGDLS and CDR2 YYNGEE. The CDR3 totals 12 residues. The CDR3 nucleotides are TGTGCCTCAGGGGGGGCAGGCGGGGAGCTGTTTTTT. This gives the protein CASGGAGGELFF.

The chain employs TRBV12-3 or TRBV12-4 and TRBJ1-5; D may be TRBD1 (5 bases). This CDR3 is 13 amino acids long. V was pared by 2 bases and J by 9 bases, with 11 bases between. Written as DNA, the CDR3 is TGTGCCAGCAGTTTACGCAGGGAAAGGCCCCAGCATTTT. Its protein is CASSLRRERPQHF.

The CDR3 coding sequence is TGCAGCGCCTTAGCGGGGGGACATTCCTCCTACAATGAGCAGTTCTTC. Its translation is CSALAGGHSSYNEQFF. The chain links TRBV29-1 to TRBJ2-1; 10 bases are shared with TRBD2. Losses at the gene ends were 7 bases for V and 0 bases for J; bases not matched to a gene: 9. Per germline, CDR1 SQVTM and CDR2 ANQGSEA. This CDR3 has 16 amino acids.

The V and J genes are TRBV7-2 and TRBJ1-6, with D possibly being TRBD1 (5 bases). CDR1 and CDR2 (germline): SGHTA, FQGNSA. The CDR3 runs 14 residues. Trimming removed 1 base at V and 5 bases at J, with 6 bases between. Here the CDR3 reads CASSLDRHNSPLHF. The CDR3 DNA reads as TGTGCCAGCAGCTTAGACAGGCATAATTCACCCCTCCACTTT.

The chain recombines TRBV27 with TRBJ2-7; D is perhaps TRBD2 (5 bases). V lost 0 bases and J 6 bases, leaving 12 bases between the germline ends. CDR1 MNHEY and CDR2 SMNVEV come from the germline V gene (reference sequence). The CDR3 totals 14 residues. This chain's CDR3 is CASSLSISAGEQYF. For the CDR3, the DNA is TGTGCCAGCAGTTTATCGATCTCGGCGGGCGAGCAGTACTTC.

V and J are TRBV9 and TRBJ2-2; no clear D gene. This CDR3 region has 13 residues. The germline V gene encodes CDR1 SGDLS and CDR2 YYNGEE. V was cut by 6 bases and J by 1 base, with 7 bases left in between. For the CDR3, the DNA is TGTGCCAGCAAATGGGGGAACACCGGGGAGCTGTTTTTT. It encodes CASKWGNTGELFF. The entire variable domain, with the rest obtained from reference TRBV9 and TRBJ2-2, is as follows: DSGVTQTPKHLITATGQRVTLRCSPRSGDLSVYWYQQSLDQGLQFLIQYYNGEERAKGNILERFSAQQFPDLHSELNLSSLELGDSALYFCASKWGNTGELFFGEGSRLTVL.

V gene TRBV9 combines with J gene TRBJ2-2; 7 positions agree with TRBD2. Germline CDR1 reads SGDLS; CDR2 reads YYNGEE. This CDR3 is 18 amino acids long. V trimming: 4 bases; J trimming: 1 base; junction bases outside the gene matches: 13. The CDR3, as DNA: TGTGCCAGCAGCCCCGGCCGGGGACTAACACTGAACACCGGGGAGCTGTTTTTT. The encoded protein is CASSPGRGLTLNTGELFF.

CDR3 nucleotides: TGTGCCACCAGTGAATTGGCGGGGGGCACAGATACGCAGTATTTT. The encoded protein is CATSELAGGTDTQYF. The chain uses TRBV24-1 and TRBJ2-3; 7 bases align to TRBD2. Unmatched junction bases numbered 4, after V lost 4 bases and J lost 1 base. This CDR3 is 15 amino acids long. Germline V gene lookup returns CDR1 KGHDR and CDR2 SFDVKD.

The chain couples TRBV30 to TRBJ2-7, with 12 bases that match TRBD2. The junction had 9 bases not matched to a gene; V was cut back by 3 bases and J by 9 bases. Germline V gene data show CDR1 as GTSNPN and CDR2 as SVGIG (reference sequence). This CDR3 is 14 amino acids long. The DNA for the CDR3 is TGTGCCTGGAGGAGCCCGCCGGGACTAGCGGGGCAGTACTTC. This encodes CAWRSPPGLAGQYF.

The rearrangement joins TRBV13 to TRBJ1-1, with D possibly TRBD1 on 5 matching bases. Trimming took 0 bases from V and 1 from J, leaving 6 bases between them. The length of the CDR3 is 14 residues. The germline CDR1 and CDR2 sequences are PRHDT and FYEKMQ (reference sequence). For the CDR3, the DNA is TGTGCCAGCAGCTTAGGCGGGGCGAACACTGAAGCTTTCTTT. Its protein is CASSLGGANTEAFF.

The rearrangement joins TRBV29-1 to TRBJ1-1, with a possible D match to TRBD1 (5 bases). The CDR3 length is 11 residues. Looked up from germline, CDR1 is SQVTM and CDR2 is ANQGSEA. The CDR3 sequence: CSGGTDTEAFF. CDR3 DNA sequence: TGCAGTGGAGGGACGGACACTGAAGCTTTCTTT.

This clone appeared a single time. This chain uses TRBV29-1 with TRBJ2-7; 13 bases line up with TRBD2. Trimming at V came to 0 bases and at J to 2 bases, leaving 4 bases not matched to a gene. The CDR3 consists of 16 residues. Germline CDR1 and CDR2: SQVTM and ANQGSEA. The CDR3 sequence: CSVEDPGTSGTYEQYF. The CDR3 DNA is TGCAGCGTTGAAGATCCCGGGACTAGCGGGACCTACGAGCAGTACTTC.

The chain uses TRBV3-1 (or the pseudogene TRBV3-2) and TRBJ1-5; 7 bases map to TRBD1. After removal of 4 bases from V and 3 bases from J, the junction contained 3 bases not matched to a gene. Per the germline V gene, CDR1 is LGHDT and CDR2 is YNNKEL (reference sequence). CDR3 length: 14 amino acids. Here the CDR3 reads CASSPGTANQPQHF. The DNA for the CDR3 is TGTGCCAGCAGCCCTGGGACAGCCAATCAGCCCCAGCATTTT.

CDR3 bases: TGTGCCACCAGTGCCCCGGGTCGGCCTAATGAGCAGTTCTTC. Translation gives CATSAPGRPNEQFF. The gene calls are TRBV15 and TRBJ2-1; D remains unclear. The V and J ends lost 6 bases and 7 bases respectively, with 16 bases between them. Germline assignment: CDR1 LNHNV and CDR2 YYDKDF (reference sequence). This CDR3 is built from 14 residues.

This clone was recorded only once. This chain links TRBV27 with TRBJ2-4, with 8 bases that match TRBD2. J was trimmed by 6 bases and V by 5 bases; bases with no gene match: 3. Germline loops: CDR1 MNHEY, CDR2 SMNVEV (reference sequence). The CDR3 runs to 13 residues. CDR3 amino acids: CASSPGGANIQYF. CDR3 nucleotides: TGTGCCAGCAGTCCCGGGGGGGCAAACATTCAGTACTTC.

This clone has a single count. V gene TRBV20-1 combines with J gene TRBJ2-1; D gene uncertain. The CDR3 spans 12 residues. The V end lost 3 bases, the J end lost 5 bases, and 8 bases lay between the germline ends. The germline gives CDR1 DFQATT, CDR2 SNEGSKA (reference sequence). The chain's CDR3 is CSASPSDNEQFF. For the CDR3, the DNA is TGCAGTGCTAGTCCGTCGGACAATGAGCAGTTCTTC.

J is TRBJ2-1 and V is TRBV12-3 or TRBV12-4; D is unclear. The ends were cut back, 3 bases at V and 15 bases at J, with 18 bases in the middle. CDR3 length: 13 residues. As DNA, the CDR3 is TGTGCCAGCAGTTTCCCTGGCCTAGAATGGCCGTTCTTC. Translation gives CASSFPGLEWPFF.